The 9 T cell receptor beta chains below all came from one sample that was sequenced in a study of a mutant IDH1 vaccine in newly diagnosed glioma listed by TCRdb under 2021. Library prep was done by the immunoSEQ multiplex PCR assay. Held by TCRdb, this immuneACCESS table contains in-frame sequences only and omits some clones. Under half of the omission traces to an unresolved V gene where checked; the cause of the rest is unknown. Present in this sample are 77,000 or so clones, 75% to 85% of which were seen just once. The leading ten clones occupy under 6.5% of the sample. For these TCRs, the target antigens are not known. The time point tag for this specimen amounts to: week 47, end of study. Each vaccine dose, consisting of 300 ug of a 20-mer mutant IDH1 peptide in Montanide, was administered subcutaneously with topical imiquimod. This specimen consisted of PBMCs, obtained from a glioma patient whose treatment included an IDH1 peptide vaccine. These receptors all come from a man in his forties or fifties with glioma.

Written as DNA, the CDR3 is TGCGCCAGCAGCTCCGGGGACGGGGTATACGAGCAGTACTTC. It yields the protein CASSSGDGVYEQYF. The rearrangement uses TRBV5-1 and TRBJ2-7; perhaps D is TRBD1 or TRBD2 (5 bases each). V was trimmed by 3 bases and J by 4 bases, leaving 14 bases between them. Germline V lookup: CDR1 SGHRS, CDR2 YFSETQ. There are 14 residues in the CDR3.

The chain employs TRBV7-2 and TRBJ1-5; D remains unclear. Deletions cut 1 base from V and 4 bases from J, with 8 bases between. CDR3 length equals 14 residues. Germline CDR1 reads SGHTA; CDR2 reads FQGNSA. CDR3 protein: CASSLVGLNQPQHF. The CDR3 region has the DNA TGTGCCAGCAGCTTAGTGGGCCTTAATCAGCCCCAGCATTTT.

The chain uses TRBV11-2 and TRBJ1-1; D possibly corresponds to TRBD1 (5 bases). V was pared by 0 bases and J by 0 bases, with 11 bases between. This CDR3 has 16 residues. Germline loops: CDR1 SGHAT, CDR2 FQNNGV. The CDR3 DNA sequence: TGTGCCAGCAGCTTAGATTGGCAGGGCATGAACACTGAAGCTTTCTTT. Its translation is CASSLDWQGMNTEAFF.

The V gene is TRBV5-5, the J gene TRBJ1-4; 8 bases are a match to TRBD1. This CDR3 is built from 16 residues. Germline V lookup: CDR1 SGHKS, CDR2 YYEKEE (reference sequence). V shed 5 bases and J 5 bases; nucleotides not matched to a gene: 11. The CDR3 sequence: CASSWAIQGANEKLFF. CDR3 sequence (DNA): TGTGCCAGCAGTTGGGCAATTCAGGGGGCGAATGAAAAACTGTTTTTT.

Here the CDR3 reads CASSGLAISTWGETQYF. The CDR3 DNA reads as TGTGCCAGCTCTGGACTAGCGATTTCTACTTGGGGAGAGACCCAGTACTTC. V usage is TRBV2 and J usage is TRBJ2-5, with 9 bases lining up with TRBD2. V shed 8 bases, J shed 4 bases, and the junction held 17 bases outside the gene matches. There are 17 residues in the CDR3. Germline V gene lookup returns CDR1 SNHLY and CDR2 FYNNEI.

The chain carries TRBV4-1 and TRBJ2-1; D uncertain. This CDR3 has 16 residues. Germline CDR1 reads MGHRA; CDR2 reads YSYEKL. Between the trimmed V and J ends, which lost 0 bases and 0 bases, there was a span of 9 bases. The CDR3 DNA reads as TGCGCCAGCAGCCAAGATTCAGAGAGCTCCTACAATGAGCAGTTCTTC. Its protein is CASSQDSESSYNEQFF.

The V and J genes are TRBV9 and TRBJ1-4; D is uncertain. The CDR3 loop spans 16 amino acids. Trimming stripped 0 bases from V and 1 base from J, with 10 bases between. Germline V gene sequence: CDR1 SGDLS, CDR2 YYNGEE. In DNA, the CDR3 is TGTGCCAGCAGCGTAGGGGTCACCTTAACTAATGAAAAACTGTTTTTT. Its protein product is CASSVGVTLTNEKLFF. Using reference TRBV9 and TRBJ1-4 for the parts outside the CDR3, the full variable domain is DSGVTQTPKHLITATGQRVTLRCSPRSGDLSVYWYQQSLDQGLQFLIQYYNGEERAKGNILERFSAQQFPDLHSELNLSSLELGDSALYFCASSVGVTLTNEKLFFGSGTQLSVL.

The chain couples TRBV7-6 to TRBJ2-3; D may be TRBD2 (5 bases). V was shortened by 5 bases and J by 6 bases, with 12 bases between the two germline ends. This CDR3 has 13 amino acids. Germline CDR1 reads SGHVS; CDR2 reads FNYEAQ. The CDR3 bases are TGTGCCAGCAGCCCCGGACTGACCGATACGCAGTATTTT. Amino acids: CASSPGLTDTQYF. Combining the CDR3 with reference TRBV7-6 and TRBJ2-3 gives the whole variable domain GAGVSQSPRYKVTKRGQDVALRCDPISGHVSLYWYRQALGQGPEFLTYFNYEAQQDKSGLPNDRFSAERPEGSISTLTIQRTEQRDSAMYRCASSPGLTDTQYFGPGTRLTVL.

The rearrangement uses TRBV6-1 and TRBJ2-1; maybe TRBD2 (6 bases). This CDR3 has 15 amino acids. Per germline, CDR1 MNHNS and CDR2 SASEGT. Trimming cost V 3 bases and J 5 bases, with 14 bases left between them. CDR3 sequence: CASSDRGLENNEQFF. The CDR3 DNA follows: TGTGCCAGCAGTGATCGGGGACTGGAGAACAATGAGCAGTTCTTC.